Following are 12 T cell receptor beta chains from one sample sequenced in a study of identical twins. TCRdb re-called the 5' RACE reads with MiXCR, one entry per CDR3 protein. The sample consists of about 220,000 distinct CDR3 sequences, 6.5% to 8.5% of them appearing once. The same sample was also studied in work on yellow fever vaccine responses in identical twins.

Sequenced input: memory (CD45RO+) T cells sorted from blood. These receptors were obtained from a woman under 30 in good health.

This chain joins TRBV9 and TRBJ2-1; 8 bases align to TRBD1. CDR3 length equals 16 residues. Germline V gives CDR1 SGDLS, CDR2 YYNGEE. The J segment lost 3 bases and the V segment lost 6 bases, leaving 11 bases of the junction unmatched. CDR3 DNA: TGTGCCAGCACTGGGGAAGGACAGGGCAACTACAATGAGCAGTTCTTC. Translation gives CASTGEGQGNYNEQFF.

This clonotype was observed many times. Relative to the germline gene, one junction end is altered; a read error may explain this. The CDR3 loop reads CSVQEGAYYEQYF. The CDR3 coding sequence is TGCAGCGTTCAAGAGGGCGCCTACTACGAGCAGTACTTC. The chain has TRBV29-1 and TRBJ2-7; a possible D gene is TRBD2 (5 bases). The germline CDR1 and CDR2 sequences are SQVTM and ANQGSEA. The CDR3 is 13 residues long.

The chain is built from TRBV9 and TRBJ2-7, with no clear D. V shed 0 bases and J shed 3 bases, with 7 bases lying between them. The germline V gene encodes CDR1 SGDLS and CDR2 YYNGEE. The CDR3 is made up of 13 amino acids. CDR3 in DNA: TGTGCCAGCAGCGTAGCGCCTATCTACGAGCAGTACTTC. Translation gives CASSVAPIYEQYF. The full variable domain, in which reference TRBV9 and TRBJ2-7 provide the parts outside the CDR3, is DSGVTQTPKHLITATGQRVTLRCSPRSGDLSVYWYQQSLDQGLQFLIQYYNGEERAKGNILERFSAQQFPDLHSELNLSSLELGDSALYFCASSVAPIYEQYFGPGTRLTVT.

This clonotype appeared once. The chain employs TRBV28 and TRBJ2-3; a possible D gene is TRBD1 (5 bases). The CDR3 contains 17 residues. Trimming cost V 2 bases and J 2 bases, with 17 bases left between them. Germline loops: CDR1 MDHEN, CDR2 SYDVKM. The CDR3 nucleotides read TGTGCCAGCAGTTTACAGGGCGCCGATCAGAACACAGATACGCAGTATTTT. It codes for CASSLQGADQNTDTQYF.

The chain couples TRBV3-1 to TRBJ1-1; no reliable D call. The CDR3 totals 13 residues. Trimming took 0 bases from V and 4 from J, leaving 6 bases between them. Looked up from germline, CDR1 is LGHDT and CDR2 is YNNKEL (reference sequence). CDR3 sequence: CASSQEGVTEAFF. CDR3 nucleotides: TGTGCCAGCAGCCAAGAAGGTGTCACTGAAGCTTTCTTT.

At least ten counts were recorded for this clonotype. DNA for the CDR3: TGCAGCGTTGAGTCCCAGGAGGCAGGTACGCAGTATTTT. Its protein is CSVESQEAGTQYF. The chain joins TRBV29-1 to TRBJ2-3, with D maybe TRBD2 (5 bases). Germline assignment: CDR1 SQVTM and CDR2 ANQGSEA. This CDR3 comprises 13 residues. V shed 3 bases and J shed 8 bases, with 15 bases lying between them.

V usage is TRBV27 and J usage is TRBJ2-2, with D uncertain. The CDR3 sequence is 15 residues long. V was clipped by 6 bases and J by 6 bases, with 17 bases between them. The germline V gene encodes CDR1 MNHEY and CDR2 SMNVEV (reference sequence). The DNA for the CDR3 is TGTGCCAGCAGACAGACCCGAGCCCTACCCGGGGAGCTGTTTTTT. Residues: CASRQTRALPGELFF.

This clonotype was found a few times. J is TRBJ2-7 and V is TRBV28; D gene uncertain. V was pared by 5 bases and J by 2 bases, with 13 bases between. The CDR3 has 14 residues. CDR1 MDHEN and CDR2 SYDVKM come from the germline V gene. This CDR3 is CASSPGIPPYEQYF. In DNA, the CDR3 is TGTGCCAGCAGTCCCGGAATCCCCCCCTACGAGCAGTACTTC.

This clonotype showed up just a few times. The rearrangement links TRBV7-2 to TRBJ2-3; 13 nucleotides match TRBD2. This CDR3 region has 17 residues. The junction had 13 bases not matched to a gene; V was cut back by 6 bases and J by 7 bases. CDR1 and CDR2 from the germline V gene are SGHTA and FQGNSA. CDR3 residues: CASSSPGTSGARYTQYF. The DNA for the CDR3 is TGTGCCAGCAGTTCTCCCGGGACTAGCGGGGCCCGGTATACGCAGTATTTT.

The chain couples TRBV28 to TRBJ2-7; tentatively, D is TRBD2 (6 bases). The CDR3 is made up of 15 amino acids. Germline CDR1 and CDR2: MDHEN and SYDVKM. Trimming pared 2 bases from V and 2 bases from J, leaving 13 bases between. The CDR3 DNA reads as TGTGCCAGCAGTTTACTCACTAGCCCGACCTACGAGCAGTACTTC. Residues: CASSLLTSPTYEQYF. The variable domain in full, with the rest retrieved from reference TRBV28 and TRBJ2-7, is DVKVTQSSRYLVKRTGEKVFLECVQDMDHENMFWYRQDPGLGLRLIYFSYDVKMKEKGDIPEGYSVSREKKERFSLILESASTNQTSMYLCASSLLTSPTYEQYFGPGTRLTVT.

This chain connects TRBV6-1 to TRBJ2-1, with 8 bases aligning to TRBD2. CDR1 and CDR2 from the germline V gene are MNHNS and SASEGT. V lost 0 bases and J lost 4; bases outside the gene matches: 5. CDR3 length equals 16 residues. The CDR3 DNA reads as TGTGCCAGCAGTGAAGCCGCACTAGCGGTGTACAATGAGCAGTTCTTC. Translating it yields CASSEAALAVYNEQFF.

This clonotype was recorded a few times. The chain recombines TRBV6-1 with TRBJ2-1, with 7 bases that match TRBD1. V shed 3 bases and J 9 bases; nucleotides not matched to a gene: 5. Germline assignment: CDR1 MNHNS and CDR2 SASEGT. CDR3 length: 13 amino acids. The CDR3 spells CASSDRQGFEQFF. CDR3 sequence (DNA): TGTGCCAGCAGTGATCGACAGGGTTTTGAGCAGTTCTTC.